This entry describes one TCR beta chain. Its antigen is as yet unknown. Transcripts of RNA were the source for amplifying TCR beta CDR3 regions. The library came from an HTBI-primed first-round RT-PCR and a second-round multiplex PCR. TCRdb reanalysed the multiplex PCR reads using MiXCR and keeps one entry per CDR3 protein. The repertoire holds approximately 160,000 distinct CDR3 sequences, just under 40% seen once, with nearly 9% in the top ten. This specimen belongs to a study of Graves' ophthalmopathy and Graves' hyperthyroidism. On the study more broadly: Peripheral blood samples were taken at initial diagnosis, before any treatment. Regarding the study as a whole: Sensitivity of around 88% and specificity of about 84% were achieved when a 13-signature model separated ophthalmopathy from stable hyperthyroidism. Sensitivity reached 70.59% and specificity more than 72% when the model predicted ophthalmopathy progression.

The germline gives CDR1 MNHNS, CDR2 SASEGT. With 7 bases removed from V and 9 bases from J, the gap between germline ends came to 16 bases. The CDR3 has 14 residues. Clinical symptoms, serum thyroxine, TRAb, thyroid ultrasound and orbital computed tomography formed the basis of diagnosis. The TCR comes from a man aged 30 to 45 with Graves' ophthalmopathy. The sample consisted of peripheral blood. The chain couples TRBV6-1 to TRBJ1-6; maybe TRBD1 (6 bases). The CDR3 reads CASIDARGISPLHF. The DNA for the CDR3 is TGTGCCAGCATAGACGCAAGGGGGATTTCACCCCTCCACTTT.